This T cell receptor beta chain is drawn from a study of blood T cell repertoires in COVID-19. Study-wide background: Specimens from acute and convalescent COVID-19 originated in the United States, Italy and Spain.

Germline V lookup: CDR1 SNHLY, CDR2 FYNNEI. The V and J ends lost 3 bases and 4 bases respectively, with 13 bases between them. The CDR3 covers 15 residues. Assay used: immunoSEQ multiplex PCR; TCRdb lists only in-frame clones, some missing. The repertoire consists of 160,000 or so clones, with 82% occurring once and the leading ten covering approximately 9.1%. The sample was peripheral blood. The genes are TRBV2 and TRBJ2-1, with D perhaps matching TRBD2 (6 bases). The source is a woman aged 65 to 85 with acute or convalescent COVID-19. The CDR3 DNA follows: TGTGCCAGCAGTGACGGGGTAGCGGAATACAATGAGCAGTTCTTC. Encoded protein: CASSDGVAEYNEQFF.